The 24 T cell receptor beta chains below were found in one sample sequenced in a study of cytomegalovirus exposure and HLA in healthy donors. The PCR employed 60 Vbeta primers together with 13 Jbeta primers. The protocol was immunoSEQ multiplex PCR, while the TCRdb copy is restricted to in-frame clones and leaves out a portion. The sample includes about 110,000 clones, about 64% of them seen just once. Input material: PBMCs. The receptor set was obtained from a female donor in good health and CMV-seronegative.

V usage is TRBV27 and J usage is TRBJ2-7; D remains ambiguous. The CDR3 extends over 13 amino acids. Germline CDR1 reads MNHEY; CDR2 reads SMNVEV (reference sequence). V dropped 1 base and J dropped 1 base, with 5 bases sitting between them. CDR3 DNA sequence: TGTGCCAGCAGTTTATTCGGGTCCTACGAGCAGTACTTC. Residues: CASSLFGSYEQYF.

This clone was detected a few times. This CDR3 is CASSDTGSTYYNEQFF. The CDR3 DNA reads TGTGCCAGCAGTGACACAGGGTCCACTTACTACAATGAGCAGTTCTTC. This rearrangement joins TRBV6-1 to TRBJ2-1, with TRBD1 as a possible D gene (6 bases). Trimming left V 3 bases short and J 3 bases short, with 15 bases between. Germline values: CDR1 MNHNS, CDR2 SASEGT. The CDR3 has 16 residues.

V gene TRBV30 combines with J gene TRBJ1-3; D is ambiguous. Germline V gene data show CDR1 as GTSNPN and CDR2 as SVGIG (reference sequence). This CDR3 has 13 residues. V was cut by 6 bases and J by 3 bases, with 12 bases left in between. The CDR3 DNA reads TGTGCCTGTCACGCCAGGTTTGGAAACACCATATATTTT. Translating gives CACHARFGNTIYF.

The V call is TRBV27, the J call TRBJ2-7, with 7 positions matching TRBD1. The V segment lost 4 bases and the J segment 1 base; nucleotides outside the gene matches: 4. Germline CDR1 reads MNHEY; CDR2 reads SMNVEV (reference sequence). The CDR3 loop spans 14 amino acids. CDR3 DNA sequence: TGTGCCAGCAGTTCCAAGACAGGGTCCTACGAGCAGTACTTC. Encoded protein: CASSSKTGSYEQYF.

This clone was picked up a small number of times. This same CDR3 is encoded by further DNA sequences in the sample. The V gene is TRBV6-1, the J gene TRBJ2-7; D unresolved. Trimming took off 3 bases at V and 4 bases at J, with 13 bases between the two ends. The CDR3 runs to 14 residues. Germline loops: CDR1 MNHNS, CDR2 SASEGT. The CDR3 bases are TGTGCCAGCAGTGAGAAAGAGGCGGCATACGAGCAGTACTTC. Amino acids: CASSEKEAAYEQYF.

For the CDR3, the DNA is TGTGCCAGCAGCCCTAGACGGGGGAGTGAAAAACTGTTTTTT. This gives the protein CASSPRRGSEKLFF. V and J are TRBV9 and TRBJ1-4, with TRBD1 as a possible D gene (5 bases). The CDR3 consists of 14 residues. From germline, CDR1 is SGDLS and CDR2 YYNGEE. The V end lost 4 bases, the J end lost 7 bases, and 14 bases lay between the germline ends.

The chain is built from TRBV30 and TRBJ1-1; D is uncertain. This CDR3 has 12 amino acids. Deletions cut 3 bases from V and 5 bases from J, with 10 bases between. Germline assignment: CDR1 GTSNPN and CDR2 SVGIG (reference sequence). The CDR3 sequence is CAWSISGTEAFF. The CDR3 DNA follows: TGTGCCTGGAGCATCAGTGGTACTGAAGCTTTCTTT.

CDR3 sequence: CSVGAAGRPDTQYF. The CDR3 coding sequence is TGCAGCGTTGGGGCCGCGGGGCGACCAGATACGCAGTATTTT. The V gene is TRBV29-1, the J gene TRBJ2-3, with D perhaps TRBD2 (6 bases). The CDR3 is made up of 14 amino acids. V shed 4 bases and J shed 4 bases, with 15 bases lying between them. Germline V gene data show CDR1 as SQVTM and CDR2 as ANQGSEA.

The chain's CDR3 is CASSLTGDSNQPQHF. As DNA, the CDR3 is TGCGCCAGCAGCTTGACAGGCGATAGCAATCAGCCCCAGCATTTT. The chain combines TRBV5-1 with TRBJ1-5, with D perhaps matching TRBD1 (5 bases). Germline CDR1 reads SGHRS; CDR2 reads YFSETQ. V was cut by 1 base and J by 0 bases, with 8 bases left in between. The CDR3 has 15 amino acids.

This clone turned up a few times. This rearrangement joins TRBV11-3 to TRBJ2-2, with 9 bases fitting TRBD2. V lost 5 bases, J lost 3 bases, and 4 bases stayed unmatched. The CDR3 length is 15 residues. Germline CDR1 SGHNT, CDR2 YENEEA. This CDR3 reads CASSRLAGYTGELFF. CDR3 nucleotide sequence: TGTGCCAGCAGCCGCCTAGCGGGATACACCGGGGAGCTGTTTTTT.

This sequence joins TRBV29-1 and TRBJ1-2, with 7 bases fitting TRBD1. Trimming at V came to 4 bases and at J to 8 bases, leaving 7 bases not matched to a gene. Germline CDR1 and CDR2: SQVTM and ANQGSEA. CDR3 size: 12 residues. CDR3 sequence reads: CSVGRRGGGYTF. The CDR3 nucleotides are TGCAGCGTTGGACGGAGAGGGGGCGGCTACACCTTC.

V is TRBV5-1 and J is TRBJ2-7; 9 bases agree with TRBD2. This CDR3 is built from 15 residues. The ends lost 3 bases at V and 0 bases at J; junction bases unmatched: 4. Germline CDR1 SGHRS, CDR2 YFSETQ. The CDR3 reads CASSSGLAYSYEQYF. Here the CDR3 DNA reads TGCGCCAGCAGCTCGGGACTAGCCTACTCCTACGAGCAGTACTTC.

The chain employs TRBV30 and TRBJ2-7; 7 bases are a match to TRBD2. The V gene's germline CDR1 is GTSNPN and CDR2 SVGIG (reference sequence). CDR3 length equals 13 residues. Trimming at V came to 6 bases and at J to 2 bases, leaving 7 bases not matched to a gene. CDR3 sequence reads: CACKSSGAYEQYF. DNA for the CDR3: TGTGCCTGTAAGTCTAGCGGAGCCTACGAGCAGTACTTC.

The V and J genes are TRBV5-1 and TRBJ1-3; maybe TRBD1 (6 bases). CDR3 size: 16 residues. In germline, CDR1 is SGHRS, CDR2 YFSETQ. With 0 bases removed from V and 4 bases from J, the gap between germline ends came to 14 bases. As DNA, the CDR3 is TGCGCCAGCAGCTTGGGTCAGGGGCTAACCGGAAACACCATATATTTT. Translation: CASSLGQGLTGNTIYF.

This clone was counted once. CDR3 nucleotide sequence: TGTGCCAGCAGTGAGTCGGTCCTAGCGGGAGTGGAGACCCAGTACTTC. This codes for CASSESVLAGVETQYF. The chain carries TRBV25-1 and TRBJ2-5; TRBD2 matches 10 bases. The CDR3 has 16 amino acids. V shed 3 bases, J shed 5 bases, and the junction held 9 bases outside the gene matches. Germline CDR1 reads MGHDK; CDR2 reads SYGVNS.

DNA of the CDR3: TGTGCCAGCAGCCGAAATGCACTAGCGGGAGGAGAGACCCAGTACTTC. Amino acid sequence: CASSRNALAGGETQYF. The chain joins TRBV4-2 to TRBJ2-5, with TRBD2 matching over 12 bases. The junction had 7 bases not matched to a gene; V was cut back by 4 bases and J by 4 bases. CDR1 is LGHNA and CDR2 is YNFKEQ in the germline V gene. This CDR3 has 16 residues.

The J gene is TRBJ2-3, the V gene TRBV28; tentatively, D is TRBD1 (8 bases). This CDR3 contains 14 residues. CDR1 is MDHEN and CDR2 is SYDVKM in the germline V gene. V lost 4 bases and J 6 bases, leaving 14 bases between the germline ends. This chain's CDR3 is CASSWQRDRDTQYF. CDR3 coding DNA: TGTGCCAGCAGTTGGCAGCGGGACAGGGATACGCAGTATTTT.

A few counts support this clone. The gene calls are TRBV7-9 and TRBJ2-3; tentatively, D is TRBD2 (6 bases). The germline CDR1 and CDR2 sequences are SEHNR and FQNEAQ (reference sequence). CDR3 length equals 15 residues. Trimming took off 1 base at V and 9 bases at J, with 17 bases between the two ends. The CDR3 coding sequence is TGTGCCAGCAGCTTAGGGGGGGACCTCGGCCGGACGCAGTATTTT. This translates into CASSLGGDLGRTQYF. Drawing the rest from reference TRBV7-9 and TRBJ2-3, the complete variable domain is DTGVSQNPRHKITKRGQNVTFRCDPISEHNRLYWYRQTLGQGPEFLTYFQNEAQLEKSRLLSDRFSAERPKGSFSTLEIQRTEQGDSAMYLCASSLGGDLGRTQYFGPGTRLTVL.

CDR3 sequence: CASSTTSGIYNEQFF. In DNA form, the CDR3 reads TGTGCCAGTAGTACTACTAGCGGGATTTACAATGAGCAGTTCTTC. V usage is TRBV19 and J usage is TRBJ2-1; 10 bases match TRBD2. Germline-derived CDR1 and CDR2 are LNHDA and SQIVND (reference sequence). V trimming: 4 bases; J trimming: 4 bases; junction bases outside the gene matches: 4. This CDR3 is built from 15 residues.

This clone was observed a handful of times. The V call is TRBV6-6, the J call TRBJ1-2; maybe TRBD1 (6 bases). This CDR3 is built from 13 residues. Germline CDR1 is MNHNY and CDR2 is SVGAGI (reference sequence). V shed 8 bases and J shed 1 base, with 11 bases lying between them. The CDR3 sequence: CASSPGVNYGYTF. CDR3 DNA sequence: TGTGCCAGCTCCCCAGGGGTTAACTATGGCTACACCTTC.

This clone was seen more than once but under ten times. The gene calls are TRBV5-4 and TRBJ2-2; 11 bases match TRBD2. CDR1 and CDR2 from the germline V gene are SGHNT and YYREEE (reference sequence). V shed 3 bases and J 1 base; nucleotides not matched to a gene: 5. The CDR3 length is 17 residues. CDR3: CASSSGTSGKNTGELFF. CDR3 coding DNA: TGTGCCAGCAGCTCGGGGACTAGCGGAAAGAACACCGGGGAGCTGTTTTTT. The whole variable domain, remainder taken from reference TRBV5-4 and TRBJ2-2, is ETGVTQSPTHLIKTRGQQVTLRCSSQSGHNTVSWYQQALGQGPQFIFQYYREEENGRGNFPPRFSGLQFPNYSSELNVNALELDDSALYLCASSSGTSGKNTGELFFGEGSRLTVL.

This clone has more than one count but fewer than ten. CDR3 DNA sequence: TGTGCTAGTGGTTTGGTACGGAAGCCCGGAGGGGACAGGGGAAACGAGCAGTACTTC. Translation gives CASGLVRKPGGDRGNEQYF. V is TRBV12-5 and J is TRBJ2-7; 10 bases are shared with TRBD1. V lost 0 bases to trimming and J lost 5 bases; unmatched junction nucleotides: 16. Germline V lookup: CDR1 LGHNT, CDR2 FRNRAP. The CDR3 sequence is 19 residues long.

Only a few counts were recorded for this clone. The genes are TRBV5-5 and TRBJ2-5; 9 nucleotides agree with TRBD1. This CDR3 spans 16 amino acids. Germline lookup yields CDR1 SGHKS and CDR2 YYEKEE (reference sequence). V dropped 5 bases and J dropped 1; count of bases not matched to a gene: 9. The CDR3 spells CASRWLGTGRQETQYF. CDR3 nucleotide sequence: TGTGCCAGCAGATGGTTAGGGACAGGGCGCCAAGAGACCCAGTACTTC.

The CDR3 protein is CASSERHRSSTDTQYF. The DNA of the CDR3 is TGCGCCAGCAGCGAACGACATCGTTCTAGCACAGATACGCAGTATTTT. The chain links TRBV5-1 to TRBJ2-3; D unclear. The CDR3 contains 16 residues. V lost 4 bases and J 0 bases, leaving 15 bases between the germline ends. CDR1 and CDR2 from the germline V gene are SGHRS and YFSETQ.